This TCR beta chain was sequenced in a study of CD8+CD57+ T cells in acquired aplastic anemia. Study in general: The DNA of sorted CD4+ and CD8+ cells averaged 3.2 ug. Study-wide points: Overlap between patients and controls comprised about 30 CD8+ CDR3 sequences. Levels of CD8+ Simpson's diversity were not significantly distinct in patients versus controls.

Comments on this clonotype: Antigen: not known. A much larger clone lies one base from this, so it may be a read error.

It was genomic DNA that served as the template for profiling TCR beta VDJ and CDR3. TCRdb re-called the reads with MiXCR, one entry per CDR3 protein. The table lists about 170,000 distinct CDR3 sequences, roughly 45% of them singletons. The sequenced material came from sorted CD4+, CD8+, or CD8+CD57+ T cells (not recorded which) from PBMCs. This TCR derives from a human donor in good health.

CDR3 nucleotides: TGTGCCAGCAGCTTTATAGCGGGATCGGGAGGTGAGCAGCTCTTC. Encoded protein: CASSFIAGSGGEQLF. This rearrangement joins TRBV9 to TRBJ2-1; 8 nucleotides align to TRBD2. This CDR3 has 15 residues. Germline CDR1 reads SGDLS; CDR2 reads YYNGEE. The complete variable domain, with remaining parts taken from reference TRBV9 and TRBJ2-1, reads DSGVTQTPKHLITATGQRVTLRCSPRSGDLSVYWYQQSLDQGLQFLIQYYNGEERAKGNILERFSAQQFPDLHSELNLSSLELGDSALYFCASSFIAGSGGEQLFGPGTRLTVL.